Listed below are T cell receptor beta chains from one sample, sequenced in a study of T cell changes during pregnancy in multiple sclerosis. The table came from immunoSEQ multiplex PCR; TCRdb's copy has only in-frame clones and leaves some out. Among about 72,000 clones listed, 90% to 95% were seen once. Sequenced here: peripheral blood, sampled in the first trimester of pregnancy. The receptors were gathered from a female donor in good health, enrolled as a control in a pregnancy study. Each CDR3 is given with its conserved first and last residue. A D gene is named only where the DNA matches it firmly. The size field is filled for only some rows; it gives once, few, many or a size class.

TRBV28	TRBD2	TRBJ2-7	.	TGTGCCAGCAGACCCAGCGGGAGGCTGGAGTACGAGCAGTACTTC	CASRPSGRLEYEQYF
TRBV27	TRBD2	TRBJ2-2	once	TGTGCCAGCAGTTCCCCCAGCGGGAGAGACACCGGGGAGCTGTTTTTT	CASSSPSGRDTGELFF
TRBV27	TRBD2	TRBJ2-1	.	TGTGCCAGCTGGTGGACTAGCGGGAGGGCTGTTCGTTCTAATGAGCAGTTCTTC	CASWWTSGRAVRSNEQFF
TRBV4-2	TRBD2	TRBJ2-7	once	TGTGCCAGCAGCCAACCCACCAGCGGGAGGGCTTCCGAGCAGTACTTC	CASSQPTSGRASEQYF
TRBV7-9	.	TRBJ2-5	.	TGTGCCAGCAGCTTACATCAGGGCCAAGAGACCCAGTACTTC	CASSLHQGQETQYF
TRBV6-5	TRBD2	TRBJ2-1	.	TGTGCCAGCAGTTACTCGGCGGGAGTCTACAATGAGCAGTTCTTC	CASSYSAGVYNEQFF
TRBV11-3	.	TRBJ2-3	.	TGTGCCAGCAGCTTTTCAGGTTCAGATACGCAGTATTTT	CASSFSGSDTQYF
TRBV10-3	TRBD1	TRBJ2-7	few	TGTGCCATCAGTGGGGACAGCTACGAGCAGTACTTC	CAISGDSYEQYF
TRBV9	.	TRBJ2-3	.	TGTGCCAGCAGCGAAGGGGCAGGGGATAGCACAGATACGCAGTATTTT	CASSEGAGDSTDTQYF
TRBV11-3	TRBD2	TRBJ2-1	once	TGTGCCAGCTCTTGGGGGGGTACGGGTTCATACAATGAGCAGTTCTTC	CASSWGGTGSYNEQFF
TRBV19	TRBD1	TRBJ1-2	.	TGTGCCAGTAGTCATCAGGGGGATGGGACCTTCTACACCTTC	CASSHQGDGTFYTF
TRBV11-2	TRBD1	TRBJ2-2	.	TGTGCCAGCAGCTTATGGAGGGGACAGGGGGAGGCCGGGGAGCTGTTTTTT	CASSLWRGQGEAGELFF
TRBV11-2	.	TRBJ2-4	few	TGTGCCAGCAGCTTAGACATAGCCAAAAACATTCAGTACTTC	CASSLDIAKNIQYF
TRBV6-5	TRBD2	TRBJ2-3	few	TGTGCCAGCAGTCTTCGGCTAGCGGGGGATACGCAGTATTTT	CASSLRLAGDTQYF
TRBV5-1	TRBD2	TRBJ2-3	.	TGCGCCAGCAGCTTAGCGGGAGGGCCAGGGGATACGCAGTATTTT	CASSLAGGPGDTQYF
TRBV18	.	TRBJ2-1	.	TGTGCCAGCTCACGGACAGTTTACAATGAGCAGTTCTTC	CASSRTVYNEQFF
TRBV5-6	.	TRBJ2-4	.	TGTGCCAGCAGCTTGACCGCAGGGCCGAACATTCAGTACTTC	CASSLTAGPNIQYF
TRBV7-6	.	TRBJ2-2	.	TGTGCCAGCAGCCGCGTTAACACCGGGGAGCTGTTTTTT	CASSRVNTGELFF
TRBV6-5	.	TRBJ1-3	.	TGTGCCAGCAGTTACACGTTGCAGGCCGGCGGAAACACCATATATTTT	CASSYTLQAGGNTIYF
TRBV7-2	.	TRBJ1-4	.	TGTGCCAGCAGCTTAAACGGGAATGAAAAACTGTTTTTT	CASSLNGNEKLFF
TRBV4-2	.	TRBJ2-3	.	TGTGCCAGCAGTGGACTGGATATAAATACGCAGTATTTT	CASSGLDINTQYF
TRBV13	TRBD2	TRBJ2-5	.	TGTGCCAGCAGCATAAGACTAGCGGGGCCCCAAGAGACCCAGTACTTC	CASSIRLAGPQETQYF
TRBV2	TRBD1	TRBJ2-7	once	TGTGCCAGCAGACAGGGGGCCTACGAGCAGTACTTC	CASRQGAYEQYF
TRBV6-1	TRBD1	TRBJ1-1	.	TGTGCCAGCGCCGACAGGGGGAACACTGAAGCTTTCTTT	CASADRGNTEAFF
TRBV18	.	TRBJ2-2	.	TGTGCCAGTCGTGGGGCAGAGGAGCTGTTTTTT	CASRGAEELFF